This section outlines one T cell receptor (beta chain) sequence together with its context. This specimen belongs to a study of shared clonotypes between healthy human individuals. The repertoire was sequenced with immunoSEQ multiplex PCR; TCRdb's copy has only in-frame clones and lacks some. The table lists over 850,000 clones, around 82% of them singletons. Material: memory CD4+ T cells from PBMCs. Subset defined: CD45RA-negative fraction. The receptor comes from a man younger than 30 in good health. Some clones in this sample may be carry-over from other donors' samples.

The CDR3 bases are TGCGCCAGCAGCCCGCGGACAGAAGACTACTATGGCTACACCTTC. It is translated as CASSPRTEDYYGYTF. The chain combines TRBV5-1 with TRBJ1-2; D perhaps matches TRBD1 (6 bases). Trimming stripped 4 bases from V and 3 bases from J, with 16 bases between. CDR1 is SGHRS and CDR2 is YFSETQ in the germline V gene. The length of the CDR3 is 15 residues.